These T cell receptor beta chains were read from a single sample in a study of T-cell memory formation after mild COVID-19. Each CDR3 protein is one row after TCRdb ran MiXCR on the 5' RACE reads. Among hundreds of thousands of distinct CDR3 sequences listed, about 20% were seen once. Sequenced input: PBMCs or a T cell subset sorted from them (not recorded which). The receptors were sampled from an adult woman who had mild COVID-19 (a few samples of this study predate the infection). Cell type and time point are not known. The conserved cysteine and the conserved F or W are not part of the CDR3 here.

j_call | v_call | cdr3_aa
TRBJ2-3 | TRBV27 | ASSPGTAVTDTQY
TRBJ2-1 | TRBV9 | ASSDEPGLVDYDEQF
TRBJ1-6 | TRBV7-6 | ASSLYAGSSYNSPLH
TRBJ2-7 | TRBV5-6 | ASSFGITSYEQY
TRBJ2-1 | TRBV20-1 | SARDPGGTAYNEQF
TRBJ2-6 | TRBV15 | ATSRAGLGANVLT
TRBJ2-5 | TRBV14 | ASSPYLEQETQY
TRBJ2-3 | TRBV2 | ASSQENGATDTQY
TRBJ1-1 | TRBV27 | ASSSPGEGTEAF
TRBJ2-3 | TRBV12-3/TRBV12-4 | ASSLSWGGFGDTQY
TRBJ2-7 | TRBV6-2/TRBV6-3 | ASRDLQGISYEQY
TRBJ2-1 | TRBV9 | ASSVSSLSGEQF
TRBJ2-7 | TRBV5-1 | ASSFTGSSEQY
TRBJ2-5 | TRBV7-7 | ASSPPAGLLGETQY
TRBJ1-1 | TRBV30 | AWLTGAMNTEAF
TRBJ2-1 | TRBV20-1 | SARQGGGREQF
TRBJ2-1 | TRBV20-1 | SAVRRDSYNEQF
TRBJ2-1 | TRBV7-2 | ASSSASLSGRANEQF
TRBJ2-7 | TRBV7-2 | ASSQGQGTSYEQY
TRBJ2-3 | TRBV4-2 | ASSQESTVADTQY
TRBJ2-1 | TRBV30 | AWNVGVDEQF
TRBJ2-3 | TRBV6-6 | ASSYSPDRVAGGQDTQY
TRBJ2-5 | TRBV3-1 | ASSLIIILSGRAQETQY
TRBJ2-1 | TRBV5-8 | ASSLAGETFNEQF
TRBJ2-1 | TRBV20-1 | SARGRRRDNEQF
TRBJ2-3 | TRBV10-3 | AISESLGSGSFADTQY
TRBJ1-1 | TRBV7-9 | ASSSGGTGGHTEAF
TRBJ2-7 | TRBV20-1 | SAYRGREQY
TRBJ1-3 | TRBV6-5 | ASSYSGSTGNTIY
TRBJ1-1 | TRBV6-6 | ASTPGSNTEAF
TRBJ2-1 | TRBV20-1 | SAGLAVSYNEQF
TRBJ1-2 | TRBV29-1 | SVSLSGQGTYGYT
TRBJ2-1 | TRBV5-1 | ASSPGGRNIYNEQF
TRBJ2-1 | TRBV9 | ASSPSGVGNWGQF
TRBJ2-7 | TRBV29-1 | SVVRRGDYEQY
TRBJ2-1 | TRBV20-1 | SPRGVSGTSGRNEQF
TRBJ2-7 | TRBV5-1 | ASSVQGGAYEQY
TRBJ2-7 | TRBV7-9 | ASSLSKGAQEQY
TRBJ2-7 | TRBV29-1 | SVLRTSGSGREQY
TRBJ2-1 | TRBV6-6 | ASTEGPYNEQF